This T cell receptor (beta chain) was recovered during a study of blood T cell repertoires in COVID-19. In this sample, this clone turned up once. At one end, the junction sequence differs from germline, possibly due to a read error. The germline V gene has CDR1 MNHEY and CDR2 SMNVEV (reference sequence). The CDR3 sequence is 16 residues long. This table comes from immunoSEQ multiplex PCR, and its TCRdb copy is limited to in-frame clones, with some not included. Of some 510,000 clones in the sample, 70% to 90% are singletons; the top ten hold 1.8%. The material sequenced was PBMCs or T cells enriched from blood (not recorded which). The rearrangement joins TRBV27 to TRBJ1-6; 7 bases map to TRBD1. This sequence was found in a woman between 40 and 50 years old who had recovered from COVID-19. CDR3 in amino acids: CASSSRQGSYNSPLYF. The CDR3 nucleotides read TGTGCCAGCAGTTCCAGACAGGGTTCCTATAATTCACCCCTCTACTTT.